This T cell receptor (beta chain) was profiled in a study of blood T cell repertoires in COVID-19. Libraries were prepared by immunoSEQ multiplex PCR; TCRdb keeps only in-frame clonotypes and omits some of them. The data show about 360,000 clones, with 81% seen just once and 1.1% held by the top ten. This clone was seen just once. A read error may account for a junction end that differs from germline. The CDR3 totals 12 residues. Germline V CDR1 and CDR2: MNHNY, SVGAGI (reference sequence). The receptor comes from a human donor with acute or convalescent COVID-19. The donor label of this sample is uncertain. The specimen was peripheral blood. The V call is TRBV6-6, the J call TRBJ2-3; 12 nucleotides align to TRBD2. CDR3: CASSTSTSGGFF. Here the CDR3 DNA reads TGTGCCAGCAGTACGTCAACTAGCGGGGGGTTTTTT.